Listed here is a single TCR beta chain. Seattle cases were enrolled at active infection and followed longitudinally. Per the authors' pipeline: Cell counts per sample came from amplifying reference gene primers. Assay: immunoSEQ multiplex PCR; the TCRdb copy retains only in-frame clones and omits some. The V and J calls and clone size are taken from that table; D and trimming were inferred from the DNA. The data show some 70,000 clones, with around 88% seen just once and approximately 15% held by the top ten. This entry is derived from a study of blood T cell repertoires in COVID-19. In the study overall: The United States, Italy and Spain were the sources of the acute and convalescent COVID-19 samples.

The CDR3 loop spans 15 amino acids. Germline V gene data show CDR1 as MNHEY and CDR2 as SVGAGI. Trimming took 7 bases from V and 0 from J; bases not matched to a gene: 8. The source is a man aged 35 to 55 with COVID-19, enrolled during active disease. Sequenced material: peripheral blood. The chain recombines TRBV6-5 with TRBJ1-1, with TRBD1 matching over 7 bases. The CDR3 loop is CASTRQGSMNTEAFF. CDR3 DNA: TGTGCCAGCACCCGACAGGGCAGTATGAACACTGAAGCTTTCTTT.